These 20 T cell receptor beta chains were sequenced from one sample in a study of blood T cell repertoires in COVID-19. Produced via immunoSEQ multiplex PCR; TCRdb's table is partial and in-frame only. The sample records some 120,000 clones, approximately 85% being singletons. What was sequenced was peripheral blood. Every receptor here comes from a human donor in a cohort sampled during active COVID-19.

For the CDR3, the DNA is TGCGCCAGCAGCCTTCACATTTCCCGGGACTCGCTTTACGAGCAGTACTTC. This translates into CASSLHISRDSLYEQYF. V gene TRBV5-1 combines with J gene TRBJ2-7; D is perhaps TRBD2 (6 bases). CDR1 is SGHRS and CDR2 is YFSETQ in the germline V gene. The ends were cut back, 4 bases at V and 4 bases at J, with 24 bases in the middle. The CDR3 runs 17 residues.

The rearrangement links TRBV19 to TRBJ1-2; possible D gene TRBD1, 6 bases. CDR3 length: 16 amino acids. Per germline, CDR1 LNHDA and CDR2 SQIVND (reference sequence). Deletions cut 7 bases from V and 6 bases from J, with 24 bases between. CDR3 region: CASINSGGRKGDGYTF. The CDR3 DNA reads as TGTGCCAGTATCAATTCCGGTGGCAGAAAGGGGGATGGCTACACCTTC.

This chain connects TRBV3-1 (or the pseudogene TRBV3-2) to TRBJ2-7; tentative D call: TRBD1 (6 bases). This CDR3 has 15 residues. Germline V gene lookup returns CDR1 LGHDT and CDR2 YNNKEL (reference sequence). Trimming removed 3 bases from V and 5 bases from J, with 17 bases in between. The chain's CDR3 is CASSQPGEVRNEQYF. CDR3 coding DNA: TGTGCCAGCAGCCAGCCAGGGGAAGTGAGGAACGAGCAGTACTTC.

The chain has TRBV9 and TRBJ2-3, with 8 nucleotides matching TRBD2. Looked up from germline, CDR1 is SGDLS and CDR2 is YYNGEE. V was clipped by 4 bases and J by 1 base; unmatched bases: 5. The CDR3 extends over 15 amino acids. The CDR3: CASSSASGRTDTQYF. CDR3 DNA sequence: TGTGCCAGCAGCTCCGCTAGCGGGCGCACAGATACGCAGTATTTT.

J is TRBJ2-1 and V is TRBV6-2 or TRBV6-3; 8 nucleotides line up with TRBD2. Germline loops: CDR1 MNHEY, CDR2 SVGEGT. J gave up 0 bases and V 5 bases, and 3 bases lay outside the gene matches. The CDR3 length is 15 residues. CDR3 loop: CASSSSGSSYNEQFF. CDR3 DNA sequence: TGTGCCAGCAGTAGCAGCGGGAGCTCCTACAATGAGCAGTTCTTC.

This clone was recorded once. The chain combines TRBV12-3 or TRBV12-4 with TRBJ2-7, with a weak D call TRBD1 (6 bases). The CDR3 has 11 amino acids. The V end was cut by 4 bases, the J end by 10 bases, with 11 bases between. CDR3 in amino acids: CASSSDRLQYF. The CDR3 nucleotides are TGTGCCAGCAGTTCTGACAGGCTCCAGTACTTC.

The V gene is TRBV5-4, the J gene TRBJ2-6, with D hard to call. The CDR3 contains 13 residues. Germline CDR1 and CDR2: SGHNT and YYREEE (reference sequence). The germline V and J ends were trimmed by 4 bases and 6 bases, with 8 bases remaining between them. The CDR3 bases are TGTGCCAGCAGCCTATCTACGGCCAACGTCCTGACTTTC. Encoded protein: CASSLSTANVLTF.

The chain combines TRBV19 with TRBJ1-5; tentatively, D is TRBD1 (6 bases). V was trimmed by 5 bases and J by 2 bases, leaving 10 bases between them. There are 14 residues in the CDR3. From germline, CDR1 is LNHDA and CDR2 SQIVND (reference sequence). The CDR3 DNA is TGTGCCAGTAGTTTGCAGGGGCGCAATCAGCCCCAGCATTTT. It codes for CASSLQGRNQPQHF. Full variable domain (missing parts from reference TRBV19 and TRBJ1-5): DGGITQSPKYLFRKEGQNVTLSCEQNLNHDAMYWYRQDPGQGLRLIYYSQIVNDFQKGDIAEGYSVSREKKESFPLTVTSAQKNPTAFYLCASSLQGRNQPQHFGDGTRLSIL.

The chain recombines TRBV11-3 with TRBJ2-3; D call uncertain. V lost 4 bases and J lost 4, with 12 bases in between. The CDR3 has 14 amino acids. Germline values: CDR1 SGHNT, CDR2 YENEEA. Written as DNA, the CDR3 is TGTGCCAGCAGCTCTGGCCCCCCCGCAGATACGCAGTATTTT. Translation: CASSSGPPADTQYF.

The chain has TRBV3-1 (or the pseudogene TRBV3-2) and TRBJ1-2, with TRBD1 matching 8 bases. CDR1 is LGHDT, CDR2 YNNKEL, per germline (reference sequence). CDR3 length equals 12 residues. Losses at the gene ends were 6 bases for V and 8 bases for J; bases not matched to a gene: 5. CDR3 protein: CASSYTGGGYTF. In DNA, the CDR3 is TGTGCCAGCAGTTACACAGGGGGAGGCTACACCTTC.

V and J are TRBV24-1 and TRBJ2-5, with 7 bases lining up with TRBD2. From germline, CDR1 is KGHDR and CDR2 SFDVKD. The CDR3 length is 15 residues. Trimming took 3 bases from V and 2 from J; bases not matched to a gene: 5. This CDR3 reads CATSDDHSGQETQYF. The CDR3 DNA follows: TGTGCCACCAGTGATGACCATAGCGGGCAAGAGACCCAGTACTTC.

This sequence joins TRBV28 and TRBJ2-5; TRBD2 aligns across 8 bases. V was clipped by 3 bases and J by 5 bases; unmatched bases: 8. Germline assignment: CDR1 MDHEN and CDR2 SYDVKM. The CDR3 runs 15 residues. The CDR3 DNA sequence: TGTGCCAGCAGTTTCGATGGCGGGAGGTGGGAGACCCAGTACTTC. Translated: CASSFDGGRWETQYF.

The chain combines TRBV6-5 with TRBJ2-7, with TRBD1 identical over 9 bases. The V segment lost 6 bases and the J segment 6 bases; nucleotides outside the gene matches: 6. CDR1 MNHEY and CDR2 SVGAGI come from the germline V gene. The CDR3 spans 13 residues. The chain's CDR3 is CASSRDREGEQYF. As DNA, the CDR3 is TGTGCCAGCAGCCGGGACAGGGAGGGCGAGCAGTACTTC.

The J gene is TRBJ2-2, the V gene TRBV28; the match to TRBD1 covers 7 bases. V dropped 6 bases and J dropped 5; count of bases not matched to a gene: 9. The CDR3 spans 15 residues. CDR1 and CDR2 from the germline V gene are MDHEN and SYDVKM. The CDR3 reads CASSPGTVHTGELFF. The CDR3 nucleotides read TGTGCCAGCAGCCCGGGGACAGTCCATACCGGGGAGCTGTTTTTT.

This rearrangement joins TRBV19 to TRBJ1-4; weak D call: TRBD1 (5 bases). This CDR3 has 15 amino acids. The germline gives CDR1 LNHDA, CDR2 SQIVND (reference sequence). Trimming cost V 5 bases and J 2 bases, with 12 bases left between them. CDR3 region: CASSARQHTNEKLFF. The CDR3 DNA sequence: TGTGCCAGTAGTGCAAGACAGCATACTAATGAAAAACTGTTTTTT.

This rearrangement joins TRBV5-1 to TRBJ2-7; possible D gene TRBD1, 6 bases. The CDR3 sequence is 12 residues long. Trimming removed 4 bases from V and 5 bases from J, with 10 bases in between. CDR1 is SGHRS, CDR2 YFSETQ, per germline. CDR3: CASSVGADEQYF. Here the CDR3 DNA reads TGCGCCAGCAGCGTGGGGGCTGACGAGCAGTACTTC.

In its sample, this clone was seen once. This sequence joins TRBV6-5 and TRBJ1-4; the D gene is possibly TRBD1 (6 bases). The length of the CDR3 is 15 residues. With 5 bases removed from V and 8 bases from J, the gap between germline ends came to 18 bases. Germline-derived CDR1 and CDR2 are MNHEY and SVGAGI. The CDR3 reads CASSSSGMGAEKLFF. The CDR3 DNA follows: TGTGCCAGCAGTAGTAGTGGCATGGGGGCGGAAAAACTGTTTTTT.

CDR3 DNA sequence: TGTGCCAGCAGCTTGGATCTTAGCGGGATCGGAAACACCATATATTTT. Its protein is CASSLDLSGIGNTIYF. V gene TRBV5-4 combines with J gene TRBJ1-3; D unresolved. V was trimmed by 0 bases and J by 4 bases, leaving 14 bases between them. The CDR3 loop spans 16 amino acids. Germline V gene lookup returns CDR1 SGHNT and CDR2 YYREEE (reference sequence).

J is TRBJ2-5 and V is TRBV18; 7 bases agree with TRBD1. The CDR3 runs to 15 residues. Germline CDR1 KGHSH, CDR2 LQKENI. Trimming took 3 bases from V and 5 from J; bases not matched to a gene: 9. CDR3 sequence (DNA): TGTGCCAGCTCACCGTCGACAGGGAAATCGGAGACCCAGTACTTC. The encoded protein is CASSPSTGKSETQYF.

The chain uses TRBV9 and TRBJ2-5; D perhaps matches TRBD1 (6 bases). The CDR3 is made up of 14 amino acids. Germline CDR1 SGDLS, CDR2 YYNGEE. Trimming stripped 4 bases from V and 5 bases from J, with 15 bases between. CDR3 DNA: TGTGCCAGCAGCCCACAGGGTCGGGCGGAGACCCAGTACTTC. Amino acids: CASSPQGRAETQYF.